This T cell receptor beta chain was recovered during a study of CD8 T cells in ankylosing spondylitis (dated by TCRdb to 2017 to 2019). About the full investigation: To find TCR variants linked to disease, the study profiled T cell receptor beta repertoires in ankylosing spondylitis patients and healthy donors. The full study cohort comprised about 23 ankylosing spondylitis patients and roughly 110 healthy donors. Samples of peripheral blood were taken, and for ankylosing spondylitis patients, synovial fluid was collected as well. Here is what the overall study found, with its caveats: Some of the motif variants had been reported before in the synovial fluid and blood of reactive arthritis patients, a finding that suggests common disease-initiation mechanisms. In peripheral blood, the disease-linked clones were found at relatively low frequencies and had a CD8+ phenotype. Significant enrichment of the disease-linked clones was reported in matched synovial fluid samples from ankylosing spondylitis patients. Blood from ankylosing spondylitis patients appeared to be characterized by a TCR beta motif made up of under ten highly homologous amino acid variants.

The sequencing machine was an Illumina HiSeq 2500. Quantitative 5'-RACE with molecular barcodes was used to prepare TCR beta libraries. The authors processed their data as follows. To identify disease-linked TCR variants, a new computational method was used, one built on a probabilistic model of VDJ rearrangement. In TCRdb, the public reads were trimmed at Q25 with fastp and aligned with MiXCR, with productive beta chains retained. Entries are consolidated by CDR3 protein sequence, retaining the most common genes and DNA. TCRdb, not the original authors, processed these V and J calls. This sample comprises about 250,000 distinct CDR3 sequences, 20% to 30% of them detected only once. Over 0.55% of the sample is taken by the ten largest. From the germline V gene (reference sequence), CDR1 is DFQATT and CDR2 is SNEGSKA. The V end loses 0 bases and the J end loses 0 bases, and a stretch of 3 bases separates them. There are 13 amino acids in the CDR3, from cysteine to phenylalanine inclusive. CDR3 DNA only is kept here, 39 bases in frame from base 1.

This clonotype was seen a few times. It lacks a known antigen. Qualities for individual bases were not recorded, and no much larger clone is one base off. The sequenced sample consisted of blood, either unsorted or a sorted T cell fraction (not recorded which). The receptor's source is a male donor with ankylosing spondylitis or in good health (not recorded which). The chain was built from TRBV20-1 and TRBJ1-3, with the D gene not confidently named. The nucleotide sequence is given as TGCAGTGCTAGAGATCACTCTGGAAACACCATATATTTT. It encodes CSARDHSGNTIYF.